The sequence of this T cell receptor beta chain was determined in a study of T cells in localized non-small cell lung cancer. Repertoires were generated with immunoSEQ multiplex PCR, while TCRdb's copy carries only in-frame clones and drops some. The table lists 50,000 to 70,000 clones, about four fifths of them singletons. Overall study findings and caveats: A median approximately 57 of the top 100 tumor clones appeared in adjacent lung. Measurement of T cell clonality placed uninvolved adjacent lung highest, above the level in tumor. Sequencing involved a lone tumor region, leaving heterogeneity possible.

The germline V gene encodes CDR1 SGHTA and CDR2 FQGNSA. The CDR3 is 14 amino acids. Trimming at V came to 5 bases and at J to 6 bases, leaving 9 bases not matched to a gene. Concerning this clone itself: Its specificity is not known.

The receptor comes from a man between 40 and 75 years old with stage II lung adenocarcinoma. The gene calls are TRBV7-2 and TRBJ1-2, with TRBD1 matching 7 bases. Sequenced material: PBMCs, taken before any cancer treatment. DNA of the CDR3: TGTGCCAGCAGCCAAGCACAGGGGTCCCATGGCTACACCTTC. This codes for CASSQAQGSHGYTF.